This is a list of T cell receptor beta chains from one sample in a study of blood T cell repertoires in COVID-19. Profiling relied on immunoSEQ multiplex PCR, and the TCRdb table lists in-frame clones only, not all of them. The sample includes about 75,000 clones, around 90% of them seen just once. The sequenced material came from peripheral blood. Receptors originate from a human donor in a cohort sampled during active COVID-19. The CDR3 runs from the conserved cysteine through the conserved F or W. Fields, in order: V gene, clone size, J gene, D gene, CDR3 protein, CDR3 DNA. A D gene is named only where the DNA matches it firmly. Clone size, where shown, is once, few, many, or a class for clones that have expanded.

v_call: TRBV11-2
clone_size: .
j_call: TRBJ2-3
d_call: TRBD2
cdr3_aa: CASSPLGTTFTDTQYF
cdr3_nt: TGTGCCAGCAGCCCGCTGGGGACTACCTTCACAGATACGCAGTATTTT

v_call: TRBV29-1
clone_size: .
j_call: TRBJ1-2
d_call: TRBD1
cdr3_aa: CSAAGPDREDYGYTF
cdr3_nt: TGCAGCGCCGCGGGCCCGGACAGGGAGGACTATGGCTACACCTTC

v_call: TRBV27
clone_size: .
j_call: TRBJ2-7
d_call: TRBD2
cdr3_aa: CASSWSSGGALSYEQYF
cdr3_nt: TGTGCCAGCAGTTGGTCTAGCGGGGGGGCCTTGTCCTACGAGCAGTACTTC

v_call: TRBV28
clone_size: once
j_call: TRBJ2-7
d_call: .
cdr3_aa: CASSPRSRGVHEQYF
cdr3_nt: TGTGCCAGCAGCCCAAGGAGCAGGGGTGTCCACGAGCAGTACTTC

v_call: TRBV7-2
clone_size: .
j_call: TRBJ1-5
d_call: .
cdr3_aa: CASSYERDQPQHF
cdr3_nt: TGTGCCAGCAGCTACGAACGGGATCAGCCCCAGCATTTT

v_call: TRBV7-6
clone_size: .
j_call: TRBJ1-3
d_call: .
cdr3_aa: CASSLQGSGNTIYF
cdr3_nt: TGTGCCAGCAGCTTACAGGGCTCTGGAAACACCATATATTTT

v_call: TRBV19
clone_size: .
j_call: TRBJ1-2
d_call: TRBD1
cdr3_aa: CASSAPGQIYGYTF
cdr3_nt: TGTGCCAGTAGTGCCCCGGGACAGATCTATGGCTACACCTTC

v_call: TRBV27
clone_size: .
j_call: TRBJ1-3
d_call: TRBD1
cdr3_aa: CASSPKGPGQPISGNTIYF
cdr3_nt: TGTGCCAGCAGTCCTAAAGGCCCGGGACAGCCGATCTCTGGAAACACCATATATTTT

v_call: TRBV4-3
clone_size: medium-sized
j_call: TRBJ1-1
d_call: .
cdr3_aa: CATRRPGFVNTEAFF
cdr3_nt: TGCGCCACCCGCCGACCCGGGTTCGTGAACACTGAAGCTTTCTTT

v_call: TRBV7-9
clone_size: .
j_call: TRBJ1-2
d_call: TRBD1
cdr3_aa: CASSLKDRAHGYTF
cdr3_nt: TGTGCCAGCAGCTTAAAGGACAGGGCACATGGCTACACCTTC

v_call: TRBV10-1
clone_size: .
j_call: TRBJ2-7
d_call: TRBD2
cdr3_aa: CASSELRLAGGEQYF
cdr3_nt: TGCGCCAGCAGCGAATTGAGACTAGCGGGAGGCGAGCAGTACTTC

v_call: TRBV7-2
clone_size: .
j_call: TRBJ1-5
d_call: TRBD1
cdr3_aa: CASSLGTGSSQPQHF
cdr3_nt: TGTGCCAGCAGCTTAGGGACAGGGAGTAGTCAGCCCCAGCATTTT

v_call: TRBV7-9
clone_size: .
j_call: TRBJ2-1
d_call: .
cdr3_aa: CASSGSGTPRYNEQFF
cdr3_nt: TGTGCCAGCAGCGGATCCGGGACTCCGCGTTACAATGAGCAGTTCTTC

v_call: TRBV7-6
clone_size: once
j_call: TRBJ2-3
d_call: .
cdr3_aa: CASSLGFRNTDTQYF
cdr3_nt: TGTGCCAGCAGCTTAGGGTTCAGGAACACAGATACGCAGTATTTT

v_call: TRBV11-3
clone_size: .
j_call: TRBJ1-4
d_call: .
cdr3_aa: CASSFARGGHLNEKLFF
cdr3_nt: TGTGCCAGCAGCTTCGCTCGGGGGGGACACCTTAATGAAAAACTGTTTTTT

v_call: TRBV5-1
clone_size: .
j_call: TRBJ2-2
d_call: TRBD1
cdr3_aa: CASSSSGQGRSGELFF
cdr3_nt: TGCGCCAGCAGCAGTTCGGGACAGGGAAGGTCCGGGGAGCTGTTTTTT

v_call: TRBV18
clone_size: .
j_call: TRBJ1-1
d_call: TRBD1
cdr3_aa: CASSPAPGQGFTEAFF
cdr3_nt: TGTGCCAGCTCACCTGCACCGGGACAGGGGTTCACTGAAGCTTTCTTT

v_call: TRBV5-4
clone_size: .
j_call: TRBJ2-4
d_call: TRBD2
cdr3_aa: CASSLNLAGTKNIQYF
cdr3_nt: TGTGCCAGCAGCTTGAATCTAGCGGGGACCAAAAACATTCAGTACTTC

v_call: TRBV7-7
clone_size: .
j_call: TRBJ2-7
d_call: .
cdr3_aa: CASSSDLGNEQYF
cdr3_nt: TGTGCCAGCAGCTCCGATCTAGGTAACGAGCAGTACTTC

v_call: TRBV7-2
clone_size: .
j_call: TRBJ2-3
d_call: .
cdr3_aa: CASSLAAQMDTQYF
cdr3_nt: TGTGCCAGCAGCTTAGCGGCACAGATGGATACGCAGTATTTT

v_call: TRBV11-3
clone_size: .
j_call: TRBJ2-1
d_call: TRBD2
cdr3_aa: CASSARTSGRDNEQFF
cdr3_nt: TGTGCCAGCAGCGCCCGTACTAGCGGGAGGGACAATGAGCAGTTCTTC

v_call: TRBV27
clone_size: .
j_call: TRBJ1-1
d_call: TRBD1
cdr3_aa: CASSPNRGLNTEAFF
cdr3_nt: TGTGCCAGCAGTCCGAACAGGGGCTTGAACACTGAAGCTTTCTTT

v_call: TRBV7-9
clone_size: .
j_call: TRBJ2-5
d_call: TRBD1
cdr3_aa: CASSSGDRGEGETQYF
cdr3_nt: TGTGCCAGCAGCTCCGGGGACAGGGGAGAAGGAGAGACCCAGTACTTC

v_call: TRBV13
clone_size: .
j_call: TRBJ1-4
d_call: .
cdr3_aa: CASSKDRGNEKLFF
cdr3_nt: TGTGCCAGCAGCAAAGACAGAGGCAATGAAAAACTGTTTTTT

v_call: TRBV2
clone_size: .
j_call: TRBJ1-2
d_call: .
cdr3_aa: CASRGGQNDYGYTF
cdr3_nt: TGTGCCAGCCGTGGAGGACAGAATGACTATGGCTACACCTTC

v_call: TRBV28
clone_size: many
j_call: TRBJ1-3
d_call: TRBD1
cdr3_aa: CASSGTAFSGNTIYF
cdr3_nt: TGTGCCAGCAGCGGGACAGCCTTCTCTGGAAACACCATATATTTT

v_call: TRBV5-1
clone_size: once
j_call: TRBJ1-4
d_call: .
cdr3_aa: CASSLGGRTNEKLFF
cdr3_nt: TGCGCCAGCAGCTTGGGGGGGCGAACTAATGAAAAACTGTTTTTT

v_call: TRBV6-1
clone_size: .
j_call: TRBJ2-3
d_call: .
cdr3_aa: CASSESPQTQYF
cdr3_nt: TGTGCCAGCAGTGAAAGCCCGCAAACGCAGTATTTT

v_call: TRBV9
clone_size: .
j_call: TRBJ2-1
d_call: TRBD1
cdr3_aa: CASSVGGTGVYNEQFF
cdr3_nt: TGTGCCAGCAGCGTAGGAGGGACAGGGGTATACAATGAGCAGTTCTTC

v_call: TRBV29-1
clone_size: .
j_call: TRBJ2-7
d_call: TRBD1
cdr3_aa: CSVVRQGVAYEQYF
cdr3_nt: TGCAGCGTTGTCAGACAGGGGGTTGCCTACGAGCAGTACTTC

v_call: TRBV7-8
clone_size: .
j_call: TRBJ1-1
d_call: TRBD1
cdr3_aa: CASSPDRWMNTEAFF
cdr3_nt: TGTGCCAGCAGCCCGGACAGGTGGATGAACACTGAAGCTTTCTTT

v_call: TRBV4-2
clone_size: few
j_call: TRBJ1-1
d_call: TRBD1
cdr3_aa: CASSQGLTGGDTEAFF
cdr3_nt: TGTGCCAGCAGCCAAGGTCTTACAGGGGGGGACACTGAAGCTTTCTTT

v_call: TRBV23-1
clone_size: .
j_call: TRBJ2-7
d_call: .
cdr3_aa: CANSFRSGSSYEQYF
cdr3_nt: TGCGCCAACAGCTTCCGGAGTGGAAGCTCCTACGAGCAGTACTTC